The 3 T cell receptor beta chains listed next were all sequenced from one sample in a study of blood T cells in healthy people across ages. Sample-barcoded 5' priming and a J-beta primer mix drove a second PCR of about 6 to 12 cycles. TCRdb ran MiXCR on the 5' RACE reads and lists one entry per CDR3 protein. Among around 1,000,000 distinct CDR3 sequences listed, approximately 26% were seen once. These data were also filed under a second study, of T cells of mothers and their children.

The material sequenced was blood. These receptors came from a girl aged 2-10 years in good health.

This clonotype showed up just a few times. The chain combines TRBV12-5 with TRBJ2-5; D is perhaps TRBD2 (6 bases). Trimming removed 7 bases at V and 3 bases at J, with 15 bases between. The CDR3 is 14 residues long. Per the germline V gene, CDR1 is LGHNT and CDR2 is FRNRAP. The DNA for the CDR3 is TGTGCTAGTGAAGGTGACGGGGGAGAAGAGACCCAGTACTTC. Residues: CASEGDGGEETQYF. Drawing the rest from reference TRBV12-5 and TRBJ2-5, the complete variable domain is DARVTQTPRHKVTEMGQEVTMRCQPILGHNTVFWYRQTMMQGLELLAYFRNRAPLDDSGMPKDRFSAEMPDATLATLKIQPSEPRDSAVYFCASEGDGGEETQYFGPGTRLLVL.

The chain links TRBV7-6 to TRBJ2-3, with 7 bases identical to TRBD1. In germline, CDR1 is SGHVS, CDR2 FNYEAQ. V lost 5 bases to trimming and J lost 2 bases; unmatched junction nucleotides: 7. This CDR3 is 15 amino acids long. CDR3 DNA: TGTGCCAGCAGCCCGCTGAGGGGGCTCACAGATACGCAGTATTTT. It yields the protein CASSPLRGLTDTQYF.

On this clonotype itself: One junction end disagrees with the germline gene, perhaps due to a read error. V gene TRBV28 combines with J gene TRBJ2-3; 12 bases line up with TRBD2. The CDR3 has 18 amino acids. The germline gives CDR1 MDHEN, CDR2 SYDVKM. The DNA of the CDR3 is TGTGCCAGCAGCTTATCGTTGCTTACTAGCGGGAGGACAGATACGCAGTATTTT. Translation: CASSLSLLTSGRTDTQYF.